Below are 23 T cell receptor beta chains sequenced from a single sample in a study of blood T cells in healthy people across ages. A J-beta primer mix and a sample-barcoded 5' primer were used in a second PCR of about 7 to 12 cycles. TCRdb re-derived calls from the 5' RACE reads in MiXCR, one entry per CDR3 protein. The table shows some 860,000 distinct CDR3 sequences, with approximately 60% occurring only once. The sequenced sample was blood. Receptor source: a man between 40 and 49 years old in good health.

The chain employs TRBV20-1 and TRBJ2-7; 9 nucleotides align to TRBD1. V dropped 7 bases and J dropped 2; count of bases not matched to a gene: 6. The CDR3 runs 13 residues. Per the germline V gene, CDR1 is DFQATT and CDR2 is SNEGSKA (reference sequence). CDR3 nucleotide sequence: TGCAGTGTCACAGGGGGCGCTCCCTACGAGCAGTACTTC. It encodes CSVTGGAPYEQYF.

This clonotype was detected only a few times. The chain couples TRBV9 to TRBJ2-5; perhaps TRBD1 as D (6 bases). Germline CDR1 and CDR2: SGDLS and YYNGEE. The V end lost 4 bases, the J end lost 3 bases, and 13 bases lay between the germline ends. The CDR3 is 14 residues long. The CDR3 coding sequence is TGTGCCAGCAGCCCAATGGACAGCGAAGAGACCCAGTACTTC. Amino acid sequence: CASSPMDSEETQYF. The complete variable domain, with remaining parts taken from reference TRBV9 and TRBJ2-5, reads DSGVTQTPKHLITATGQRVTLRCSPRSGDLSVYWYQQSLDQGLQFLIQYYNGEERAKGNILERFSAQQFPDLHSELNLSSLELGDSALYFCASSPMDSEETQYFGPGTRLLVL.

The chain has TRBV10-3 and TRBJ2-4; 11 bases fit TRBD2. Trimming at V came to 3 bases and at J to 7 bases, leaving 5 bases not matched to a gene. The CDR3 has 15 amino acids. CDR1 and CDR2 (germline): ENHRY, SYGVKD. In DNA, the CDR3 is TGTGCCATCAGTGATAGTACTAGCGGGGGTAACATTCAGTACTTC. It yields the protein CAISDSTSGGNIQYF.

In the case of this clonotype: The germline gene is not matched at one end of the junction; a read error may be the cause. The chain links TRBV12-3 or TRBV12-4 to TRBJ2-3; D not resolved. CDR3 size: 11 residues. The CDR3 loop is CASSRTDTRYF. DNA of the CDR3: TGTGCCAGCAGTCGCACAGATACGCGGTATTTT.

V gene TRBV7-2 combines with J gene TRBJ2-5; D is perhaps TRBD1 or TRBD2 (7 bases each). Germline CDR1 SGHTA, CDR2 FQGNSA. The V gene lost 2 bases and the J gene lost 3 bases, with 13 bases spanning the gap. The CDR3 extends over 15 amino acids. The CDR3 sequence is CASSLSPGGEETQYF. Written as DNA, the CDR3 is TGTGCCAGCAGCTTATCCCCAGGGGGGGAAGAGACCCAGTACTTC.

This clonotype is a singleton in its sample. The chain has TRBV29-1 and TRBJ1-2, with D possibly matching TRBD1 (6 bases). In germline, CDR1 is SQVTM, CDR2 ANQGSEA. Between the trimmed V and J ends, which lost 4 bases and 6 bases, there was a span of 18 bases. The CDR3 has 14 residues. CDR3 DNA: TGCAGCGTTGGGCTGCTGACAGGTTACAATGGCTACACCTTC. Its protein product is CSVGLLTGYNGYTF.

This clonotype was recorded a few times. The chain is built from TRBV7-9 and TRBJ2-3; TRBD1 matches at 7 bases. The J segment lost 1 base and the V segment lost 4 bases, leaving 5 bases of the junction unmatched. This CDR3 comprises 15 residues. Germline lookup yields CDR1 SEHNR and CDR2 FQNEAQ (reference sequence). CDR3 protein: CASSSRGYGTDTQYF. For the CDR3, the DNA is TGTGCCAGCAGCTCCAGGGGGTACGGCACAGATACGCAGTATTTT.

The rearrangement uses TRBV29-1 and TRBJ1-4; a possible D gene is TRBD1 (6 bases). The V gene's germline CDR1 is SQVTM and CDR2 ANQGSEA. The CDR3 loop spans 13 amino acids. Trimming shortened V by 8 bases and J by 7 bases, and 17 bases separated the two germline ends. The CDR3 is CSPKDSLLEKLFF. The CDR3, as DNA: TGCAGCCCAAAGGACAGCTTACTTGAAAAACTGTTTTTT.

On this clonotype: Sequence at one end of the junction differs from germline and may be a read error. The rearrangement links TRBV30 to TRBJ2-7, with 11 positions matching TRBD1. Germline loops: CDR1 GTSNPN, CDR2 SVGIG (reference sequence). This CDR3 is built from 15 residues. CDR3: CPWSYGQGAYNEQYF. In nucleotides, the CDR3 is TGTCCCTGGAGCTACGGACAGGGGGCTTACAATGAGCAGTACTTC.

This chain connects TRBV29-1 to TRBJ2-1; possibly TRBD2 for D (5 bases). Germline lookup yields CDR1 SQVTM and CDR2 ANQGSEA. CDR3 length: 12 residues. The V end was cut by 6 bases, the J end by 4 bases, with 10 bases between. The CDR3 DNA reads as TGCAGCGTCCCCGGACTGTACAATGAGCAGTTCTTC. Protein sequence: CSVPGLYNEQFF.

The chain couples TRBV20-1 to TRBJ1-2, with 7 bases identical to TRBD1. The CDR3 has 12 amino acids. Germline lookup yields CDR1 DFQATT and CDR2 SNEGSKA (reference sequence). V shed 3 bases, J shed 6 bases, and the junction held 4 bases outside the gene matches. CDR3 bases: TGCAGTGCTAGCACAGGGGACCATGGCTACACCTTC. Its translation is CSASTGDHGYTF.

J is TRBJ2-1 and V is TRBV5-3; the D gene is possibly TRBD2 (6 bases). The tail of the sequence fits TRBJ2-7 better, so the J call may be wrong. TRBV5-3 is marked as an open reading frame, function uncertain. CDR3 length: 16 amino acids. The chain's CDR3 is CARSLVAGISYNEQYF. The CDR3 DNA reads TGTGCCAGAAGCTTGGTTGCGGGGATCTCCTACAATGAGCAGTACTTC.

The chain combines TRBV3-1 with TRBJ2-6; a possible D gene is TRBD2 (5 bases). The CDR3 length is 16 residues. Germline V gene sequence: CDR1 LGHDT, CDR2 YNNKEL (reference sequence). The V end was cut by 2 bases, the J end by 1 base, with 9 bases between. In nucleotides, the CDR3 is TGTGCCAGCAGCCAACGTGAGGGATCTGGGGCCAACGTCCTGACTTTC. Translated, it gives CASSQREGSGANVLTF.

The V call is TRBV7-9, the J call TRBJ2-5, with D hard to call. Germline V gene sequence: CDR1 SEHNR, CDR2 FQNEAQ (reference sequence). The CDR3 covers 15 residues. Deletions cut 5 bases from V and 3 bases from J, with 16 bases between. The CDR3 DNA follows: TGTGCCAGCAGCCAAACCAGACACAGCGAAGAGACCCAGTACTTC. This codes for CASSQTRHSEETQYF.

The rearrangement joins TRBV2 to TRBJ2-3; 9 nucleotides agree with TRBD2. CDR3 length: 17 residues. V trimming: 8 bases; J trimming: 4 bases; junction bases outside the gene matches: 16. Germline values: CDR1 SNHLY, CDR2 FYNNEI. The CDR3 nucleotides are TGTGCCAGCGCCTACGAGGTTTGGACTAGCGCGGCAGATACGCAGTATTTT. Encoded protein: CASAYEVWTSAADTQYF.

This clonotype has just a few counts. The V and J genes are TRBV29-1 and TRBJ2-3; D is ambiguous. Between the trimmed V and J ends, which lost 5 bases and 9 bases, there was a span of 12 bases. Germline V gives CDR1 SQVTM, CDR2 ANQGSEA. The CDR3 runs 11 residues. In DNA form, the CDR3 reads TGCAGCGTTTTGCCACTGAGCACGCAGTATTTT. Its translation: CSVLPLSTQYF.

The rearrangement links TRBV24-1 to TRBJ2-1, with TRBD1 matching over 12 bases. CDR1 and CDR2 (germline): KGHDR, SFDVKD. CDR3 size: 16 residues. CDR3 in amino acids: CTASAGQGAQGNEQFF. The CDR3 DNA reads TGTACCGCCAGTGCGGGACAGGGGGCCCAAGGCAATGAGCAGTTCTTC.

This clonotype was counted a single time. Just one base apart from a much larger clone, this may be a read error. CDR3 region: CASNVPGDEDYGYTF. As DNA, the CDR3 is TGTGCCAGCAACGTACCCGGGGACGAAGACTATGGCTACACCTTC. This chain links TRBV7-9 with TRBJ1-2, with D perhaps TRBD1 (5 bases). Trimming took 7 bases from V and 3 from J, leaving 18 bases between them. Germline CDR1 reads SEHNR; CDR2 reads FQNEAQ (reference sequence). The CDR3 length is 15 residues.

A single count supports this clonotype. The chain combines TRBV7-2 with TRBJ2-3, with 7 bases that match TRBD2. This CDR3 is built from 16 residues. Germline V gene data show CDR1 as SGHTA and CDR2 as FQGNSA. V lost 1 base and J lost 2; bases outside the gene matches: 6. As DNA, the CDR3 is TGTGCCAGCAGCTTAGGAGGGACTACTATCACAGATACGCAGTATTTT. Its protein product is CASSLGGTTITDTQYF.

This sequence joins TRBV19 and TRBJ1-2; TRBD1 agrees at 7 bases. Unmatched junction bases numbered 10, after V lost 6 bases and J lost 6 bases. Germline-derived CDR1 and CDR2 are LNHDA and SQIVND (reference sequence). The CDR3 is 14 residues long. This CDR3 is CASSPAGDSHGYTF. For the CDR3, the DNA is TGTGCCAGTAGCCCCGCCGGGGACAGCCATGGCTACACCTTC.

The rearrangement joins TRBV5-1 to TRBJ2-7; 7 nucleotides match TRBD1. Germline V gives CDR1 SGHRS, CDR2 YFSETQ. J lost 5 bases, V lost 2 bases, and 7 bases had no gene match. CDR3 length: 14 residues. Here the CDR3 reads CASSLQGYDHEQYF. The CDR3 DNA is TGCGCCAGCAGCTTACAGGGGTATGACCACGAGCAGTACTTC. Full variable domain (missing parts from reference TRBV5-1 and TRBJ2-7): KAGVTQTPRYLIKTRGQQVTLSCSPISGHRSVSWYQQTPGQGLQFLFEYFSETQRNKGNFPGRFSGRQFSNSRSEMNVSTLELGDSALYLCASSLQGYDHEQYFGPGTRLTVT.

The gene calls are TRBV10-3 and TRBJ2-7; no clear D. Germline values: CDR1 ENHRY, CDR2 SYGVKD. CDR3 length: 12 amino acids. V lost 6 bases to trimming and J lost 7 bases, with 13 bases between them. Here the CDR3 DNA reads TGTGCCATCAGCCCCCGACTGTTAGAGCAGTACTTC. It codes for CAISPRLLEQYF.

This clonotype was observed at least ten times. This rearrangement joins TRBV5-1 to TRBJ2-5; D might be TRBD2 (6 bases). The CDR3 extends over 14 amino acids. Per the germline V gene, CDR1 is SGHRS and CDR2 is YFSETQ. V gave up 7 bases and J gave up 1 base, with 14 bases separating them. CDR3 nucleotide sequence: TGCGCCAGCTCCCCGGGCGGGATCCAAGAGACCCAGTACTTC. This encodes CASSPGGIQETQYF. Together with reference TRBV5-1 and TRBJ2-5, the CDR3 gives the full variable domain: KAGVTQTPRYLIKTRGQQVTLSCSPISGHRSVSWYQQTPGQGLQFLFEYFSETQRNKGNFPGRFSGRQFSNSRSEMNVSTLELGDSALYLCASSPGGIQETQYFGPGTRLLVL.